This TCR beta chain was documented in a study of blood T cell repertoires in COVID-19. Whole-study context: Whether acute or convalescent, the COVID-19 samples came from the United States, Italy and Spain. T cells, B-cell-depleted T cells, or PBMCs supplied cDNA or gDNA.

Libraries were prepared by immunoSEQ multiplex PCR; TCRdb keeps only in-frame clonotypes and omits some of them. In the table there are some 60,000 clones, 80% of which are singletons. Germline V gene sequence: CDR1 SGHTA, CDR2 FQGNSA. The V and J ends lost 5 bases and 3 bases respectively, with 4 bases between them. The CDR3 spans 11 residues. A Seattle source enrolled patients during active infection and followed them longitudinally. V gene TRBV7-2 combines with J gene TRBJ1-2; D is uncertain. The material sequenced was peripheral blood. This clonotype was sampled from a young man with COVID-19, enrolled during active disease. This CDR3 reads CASSLDYGYTF. In nucleotides, the CDR3 is TGTGCCAGCAGCCTCGACTATGGCTACACCTTC.